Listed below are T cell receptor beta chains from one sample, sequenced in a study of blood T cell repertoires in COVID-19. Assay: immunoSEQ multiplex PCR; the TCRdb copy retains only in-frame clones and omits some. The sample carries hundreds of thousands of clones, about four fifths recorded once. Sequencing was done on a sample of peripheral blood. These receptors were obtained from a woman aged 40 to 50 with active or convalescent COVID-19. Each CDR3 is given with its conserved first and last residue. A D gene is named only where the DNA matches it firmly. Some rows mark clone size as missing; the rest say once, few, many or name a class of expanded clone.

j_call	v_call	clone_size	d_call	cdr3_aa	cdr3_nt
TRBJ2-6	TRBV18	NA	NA	CASSSGSGANVLTF	TGTGCCAGCTCGTCAGGGTCTGGGGCCAACGTCCTGACTTTC
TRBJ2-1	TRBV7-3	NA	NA	CASSFGASAYNEQFF	TGTGCCAGCAGCTTCGGAGCTAGCGCCTACAATGAGCAGTTCTTC
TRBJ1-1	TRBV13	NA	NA	CASSLFGGAFTEAFF	TGTGCCAGCAGCTTATTTGGGGGCGCATTCACTGAAGCTTTCTTT
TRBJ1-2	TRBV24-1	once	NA	CATSDPGAGGYTF	TGTGCCACCAGTGACCCTGGCGCGGGGGGCTACACCTTC
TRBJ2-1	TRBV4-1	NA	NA	CASSQDWARGEQFF	TGCGCCAGCAGCCAAGATTGGGCAAGGGGGGAGCAGTTCTTC
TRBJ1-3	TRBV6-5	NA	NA	CASSYRSSGNTIYF	TGTGCCAGCAGTTACCGCAGCTCTGGAAACACCATATATTTT
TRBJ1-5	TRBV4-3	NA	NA	CASSQDPDRYSNQPQHF	TGCGCCAGCAGCCAAGACCCAGACAGGTATAGCAATCAGCCCCAGCATTTT
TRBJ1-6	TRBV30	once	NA	CAWSPGGAGNSPLHF	TGTGCCTGGAGCCCGGGGGGGGCGGGTAATTCACCCCTCCACTTT
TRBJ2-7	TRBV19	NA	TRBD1	CASSSMGTGAYEQYF	TGTGCCAGTAGCTCGATGGGGACAGGGGCCTACGAGCAGTACTTC
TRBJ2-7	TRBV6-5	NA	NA	CASSQQGIEYF	TGTGCCAGCAGTCAACAGGGTATTGAGTACTTC
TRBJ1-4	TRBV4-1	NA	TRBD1	CASSTSRQGWGEKLFF	TGCGCCAGCAGCACCTCCCGACAGGGGTGGGGGGAAAAACTGTTTTTT
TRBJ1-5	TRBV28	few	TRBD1	CASSFGDRANQPQHF	TGTGCCAGCAGTTTTGGCGACAGGGCCAATCAGCCCCAGCATTTT
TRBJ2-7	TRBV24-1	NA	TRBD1	CATSVGTAYEQYF	TGTGCCACCAGTGTCGGGACAGCGTACGAGCAGTACTTC
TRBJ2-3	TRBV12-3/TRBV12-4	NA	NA	CASSRLADTQYF	TGTGCCAGCAGCAGACTAGCAGATACGCAGTATTTT
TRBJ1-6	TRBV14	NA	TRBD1	CASSQGVQGANSPLHF	TGTGCCAGCAGCCAAGGAGTACAGGGGGCTAATTCACCCCTCCACTTT
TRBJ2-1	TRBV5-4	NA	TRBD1	CASSAGQGSSNEQFF	TGTGCCAGCAGCGCGGGACAGGGTAGCAGCAATGAGCAGTTCTTC
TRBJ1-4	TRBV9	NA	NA	CASRGANEKLFF	TGTGCCAGCAGGGGAGCTAATGAAAAACTGTTTTTT
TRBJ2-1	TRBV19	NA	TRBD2	CASDSSGRPQNEQFF	TGTGCCAGTGATTCTAGCGGGAGACCCCAAAATGAGCAGTTCTTC
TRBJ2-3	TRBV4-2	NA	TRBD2	CASSNSGSTDTQYF	TGTGCCAGCAGCAATAGCGGGAGCACAGATACGCAGTATTTT
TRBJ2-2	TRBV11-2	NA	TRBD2	CASSGTSGRGTGELFF	TGTGCCAGCAGCGGAACTAGCGGGAGGGGCACCGGGGAGCTGTTTTTT
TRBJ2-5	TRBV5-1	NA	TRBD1	CASSLGDRGIQETQYF	TGCGCCAGCAGCTTGGGGGACAGGGGCATCCAAGAGACCCAGTACTTC
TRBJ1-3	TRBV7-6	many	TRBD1	CASSLHGTGSGNTIYF	TGTGCCAGCAGCTTACACGGGACAGGCTCTGGAAACACCATATATTTT
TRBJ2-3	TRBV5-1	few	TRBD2	CASTLAGQSTDTQYF	TGCGCCAGCACCTTAGCGGGGCAAAGCACAGATACGCAGTATTTT
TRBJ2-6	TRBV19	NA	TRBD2	CASSPVGGGNVLTF	TGTGCCAGTAGCCCGGTGGGGGGGGGCAACGTCCTGACTTTC
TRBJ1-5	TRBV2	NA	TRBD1	CASRTGTGQSPQHF	TGTGCCAGCAGGACCGGGACAGGGCAAAGTCCCCAGCATTTT
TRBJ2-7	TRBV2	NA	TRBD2	CASSFSGLADYEQYF	TGTGCCAGCAGTTTCTCGGGACTAGCGGACTACGAGCAGTACTTC
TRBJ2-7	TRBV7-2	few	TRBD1	CASSAYRGATPYEQYF	TGTGCCAGCAGCGCATACAGGGGGGCCACCCCCTACGAGCAGTACTTC
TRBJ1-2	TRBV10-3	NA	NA	CAISESGGQVGYTF	TGTGCCATCAGTGAGTCCGGGGGGCAAGTTGGCTACACCTTC
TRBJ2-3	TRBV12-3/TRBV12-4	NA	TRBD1	CASRSTGVDTQYF	TGTGCCAGCAGGTCAACAGGGGTGGATACGCAGTATTTT
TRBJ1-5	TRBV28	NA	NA	CASKNTGWNQPQHF	TGTGCCAGCAAAAACACAGGGTGGAATCAGCCCCAGCATTTT
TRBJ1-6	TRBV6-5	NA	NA	CASIAGGGFTLHF	TGTGCCAGCATTGCAGGCGGGGGGTTTACCCTCCACTTT
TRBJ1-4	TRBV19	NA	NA	CASSYTVAQRSEKLFF	TGTGCCAGTAGTTATACGGTAGCTCAACGGAGTGAAAAACTGTTTTTT
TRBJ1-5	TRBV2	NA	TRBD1	CASSERTGGNQPQHF	TGTGCCAGCAGTGAGCGGACAGGGGGCAATCAGCCCCAGCATTTT
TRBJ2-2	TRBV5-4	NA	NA	CASSNDLTGELFF	TGTGCCAGCAGCAATGATCTAACCGGGGAGCTGTTTTTT
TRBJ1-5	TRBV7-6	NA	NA	CASSLKGSTGGTSVQPQHF	TGTGCCAGCAGCTTAAAAGGATCCACGGGGGGAACGTCCGTTCAGCCCCAGCATTTT
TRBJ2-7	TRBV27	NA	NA	CASTLGAGSLYEQYF	TGTGCCAGCACCTTGGGGGCAGGGAGTCTGTACGAGCAGTACTTC
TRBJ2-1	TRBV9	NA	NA	CASSPDRRNEQFF	TGTGCCAGCAGCCCGGACAGAAGGAATGAGCAGTTCTTC
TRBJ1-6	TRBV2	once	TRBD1	CASYPTGQGSSPLHF	TGTGCCAGCTATCCGACGGGACAGGGGAGTTCACCCCTCCACTTT
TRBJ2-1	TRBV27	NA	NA	CASSLWAGAEYNEQFF	TGTGCCAGCAGTTTATGGGCAGGGGCGGAATACAATGAGCAGTTCTTC
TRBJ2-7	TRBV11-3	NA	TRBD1	CASSYRDREAYEQYF	TGTGCCAGCAGCTACCGGGACAGGGAAGCCTACGAGCAGTACTTC
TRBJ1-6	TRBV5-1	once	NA	CASSTVPPSSYNSPLHF	TGCGCCAGCAGCACCGTTCCCCCGAGCTCCTATAATTCACCCCTCCACTTT
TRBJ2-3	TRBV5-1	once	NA	CASSPGSYTDTQYF	TGCGCCAGCAGCCCAGGGTCCTACACAGATACGCAGTATTTT
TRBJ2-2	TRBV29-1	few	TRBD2	CSAAATSGGRRTGELFF	TGCAGCGCCGCGGCGACTAGCGGGGGTAGGAGAACCGGGGAGCTGTTTTTT
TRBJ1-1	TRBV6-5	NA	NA	CASSPVLNTEAFF	TGTGCCAGCAGCCCAGTACTGAACACTGAAGCTTTCTTT
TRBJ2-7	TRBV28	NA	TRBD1	CASTTGGYEQYF	TGTGCCAGCACAACAGGGGGCTACGAGCAGTACTTC
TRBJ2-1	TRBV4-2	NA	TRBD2	CASSQGGGSYNEQFF	TGTGCCAGCAGCCAAGGGGGGGGCTCCTACAATGAGCAGTTCTTC
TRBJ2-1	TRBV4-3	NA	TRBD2	CASSQGRLAGKGEQFF	TGCGCCAGCAGCCAAGGGCGACTAGCGGGGAAGGGTGAGCAGTTCTTC
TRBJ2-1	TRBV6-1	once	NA	CASSETRVGNEQFF	TGTGCCAGCAGTGAAACCAGGGTTGGCAATGAGCAGTTCTTC
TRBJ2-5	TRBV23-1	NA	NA	CASPRDIETQYF	TGCGCCAGTCCTAGGGACATCGAGACCCAGTACTTC
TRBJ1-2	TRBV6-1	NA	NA	CASSAQGSGYTF	TGTGCCAGCAGTGCACAGGGTTCTGGCTACACCTTC
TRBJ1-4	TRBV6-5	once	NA	CASTPSPGMGEKLFF	TGTGCCAGCACCCCATCTCCAGGGATGGGTGAAAAACTGTTTTTT
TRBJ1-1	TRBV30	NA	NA	CAWRGGLNTEAFF	TGTGCCTGGAGGGGAGGCCTGAACACTGAAGCTTTCTTT
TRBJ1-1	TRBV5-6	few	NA	CASSFGGTEAFF	TGTGCCAGCAGCTTTGGAGGAACTGAAGCTTTCTTT
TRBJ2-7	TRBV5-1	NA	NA	CASSFQGSYEQYF	TGCGCCAGCAGCTTTCAGGGAAGCTACGAGCAGTACTTC